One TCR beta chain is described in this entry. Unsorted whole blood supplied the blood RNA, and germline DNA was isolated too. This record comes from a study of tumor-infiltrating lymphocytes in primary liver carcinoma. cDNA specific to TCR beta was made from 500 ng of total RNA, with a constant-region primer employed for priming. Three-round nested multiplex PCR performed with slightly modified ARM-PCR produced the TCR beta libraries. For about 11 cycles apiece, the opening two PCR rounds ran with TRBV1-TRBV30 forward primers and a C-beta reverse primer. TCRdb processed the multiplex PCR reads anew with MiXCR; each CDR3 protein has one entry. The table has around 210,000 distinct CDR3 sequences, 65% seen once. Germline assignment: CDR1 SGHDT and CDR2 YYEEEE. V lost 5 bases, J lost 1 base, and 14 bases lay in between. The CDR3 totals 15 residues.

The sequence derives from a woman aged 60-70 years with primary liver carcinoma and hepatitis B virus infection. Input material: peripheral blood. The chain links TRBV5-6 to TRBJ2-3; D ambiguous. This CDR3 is CASRLGVGRTDTQYF. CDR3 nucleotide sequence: TGTGCCAGCAGACTTGGGGTGGGTCGCACAGATACGCAGTATTTT.